This T cell receptor (beta chain) was documented in a study of cytomegalovirus exposure and HLA in healthy donors. Study-level information: Earlier sequencing of about 179 million T cells yielded 95 million to 120 million unique TCR beta sequences. Some 85 million unique TCRs, all from HLA-typed donors, were included in an early release of the data. The study, taken as a whole, reports: It was 160 or so TCR beta chains that were listed as cytomegalovirus-associated.

Germline CDR1 LNHNV, CDR2 YYDKDF (reference sequence). CDR3 length: 17 residues. V shed 2 bases and J 3 bases; nucleotides not matched to a gene: 10. Primers: 60 Vbeta forward and 13 Jbeta reverse. Generated by immunoSEQ multiplex PCR, the TCRdb table keeps only in-frame clones and is missing some. The sample records over 150,000 clones, around 76% being singletons. As concerns this clone: As yet, its antigen is unknown.

Regarding donors, all were healthy bone marrow donors. The TCR comes from a man between 60 and 75 years old in good health and CMV-seronegative. V is TRBV15 and J is TRBJ2-3, with TRBD2 matching over 8 bases. The sample taken for sequencing was PBMCs. The CDR3 spells CATSRKTGGATTDTQYF. The DNA for the CDR3 is TGTGCCACCAGCAGAAAAACCGGGGGGGCCACAACAGATACGCAGTATTTT.